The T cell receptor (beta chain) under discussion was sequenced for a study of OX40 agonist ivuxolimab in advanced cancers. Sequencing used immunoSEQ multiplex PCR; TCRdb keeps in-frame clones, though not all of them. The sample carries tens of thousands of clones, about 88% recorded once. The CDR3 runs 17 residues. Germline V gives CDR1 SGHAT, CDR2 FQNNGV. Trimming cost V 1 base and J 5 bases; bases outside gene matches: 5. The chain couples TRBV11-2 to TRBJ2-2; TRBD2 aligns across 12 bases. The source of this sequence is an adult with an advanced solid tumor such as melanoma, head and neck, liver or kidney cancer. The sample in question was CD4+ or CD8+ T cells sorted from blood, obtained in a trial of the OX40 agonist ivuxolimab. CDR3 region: CASSLGGLAGRTGELFF. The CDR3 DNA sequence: TGTGCCAGCAGCTTAGGCGGACTAGCGGGGCGTACCGGGGAGCTGTTTTTT.